The 22 T cell receptor beta chains given below trace back to one sample, sequenced in a study of T cell responses to AZD1222 COVID-19 vaccine (dated by TCRdb to the early 2020s). Library construction relied on the immunoSEQ multiplex PCR assay. In TCRdb, the immuneACCESS table is reduced to in-frame sequences with V and J assigned. These tables do not hold every clone; where another copy was compared, an unresolved V gene accounts for under half, and the others remain unexplained. This sample gives around 100,000 clones in total; approximately 88% of them show up just once. About 20% of the sample rests with the top ten. Explained via the paper, the time point label denotes: baseline before first vaccination. The sample was peripheral blood, taken on day 0 of AZD1222 vaccination. The source of these receptors is an adult in good health.

The J gene is TRBJ1-2, the V gene TRBV5-1; D is undetermined. Germline V gives CDR1 SGHRS, CDR2 YFSETQ. The CDR3 contains 15 residues. V lost 0 bases, J lost 6 bases, and 15 bases lay in between. The CDR3 sequence is CASSLGNLGFDGYTF. CDR3 coding DNA: TGCGCCAGCAGCTTGGGCAACCTAGGTTTTGATGGCTACACCTTC.

The chain carries TRBV2 and TRBJ2-7; the D call may be TRBD1 or TRBD2 (5 bases each). V lost 7 bases and J 4 bases, leaving 17 bases between the germline ends. Germline assignment: CDR1 SNHLY and CDR2 FYNNEI. CDR3 size: 14 residues. In nucleotides, the CDR3 is TGTGCCAGCATCCGGGACCGTGGACGTTACGAGCAGTACTTC. As protein: CASIRDRGRYEQYF. Together with reference TRBV2 and TRBJ2-7, the CDR3 gives the full variable domain: EPEVTQTPSHQVTQMGQEVILRCVPISNHLYFYWYRQILGQKVEFLVSFYNNEISEKSEIFDDQFSVERPDGSNFTLKIRSTKLEDSAMYFCASIRDRGRYEQYFGPGTRLTVT.

This clone was seen just once. CDR3 coding DNA: TGTGCCAGCAGTTCCAATAAGGATTCACCCCTCCACTTT. It is translated as CASSSNKDSPLHF. V gene TRBV28 combines with J gene TRBJ1-6; D remains ambiguous. The germline CDR1 and CDR2 sequences are MDHEN and SYDVKM. With 4 bases removed from V and 8 bases from J, the gap between germline ends came to 9 bases. There are 13 residues in the CDR3.

V usage is TRBV12-3 or TRBV12-4 and J usage is TRBJ1-2; D gene ambiguous. The CDR3 contains 12 residues. V was shortened by 2 bases and J by 8 bases, with 9 bases between the two germline ends. For the CDR3, the DNA is TGTGCCAGCAGTTTATCCGTAGGGGGCTACACCTTC. Protein: CASSLSVGGYTF.

The V call is TRBV7-2, the J call TRBJ2-7; the D gene is possibly TRBD1 (6 bases). CDR3 length equals 13 residues. From germline, CDR1 is SGHTA and CDR2 FQGNSA. The germline V and J ends were trimmed by 5 bases and 4 bases, with 12 bases remaining between them. CDR3 sequence: CASSMDRQYEQYF. The CDR3 nucleotides read TGTGCCAGCAGCATGGACAGACAGTACGAGCAGTACTTC.

The chain recombines TRBV5-4 with TRBJ2-6; D unresolved. CDR1 and CDR2 from the germline V gene are SGHNT and YYREEE (reference sequence). The CDR3 covers 14 residues. Between the trimmed V and J ends, which lost 4 bases and 0 bases, there was a span of 5 bases. This CDR3 is CASSTPSGANVLTF. The CDR3 coding sequence is TGTGCCAGCAGCACCCCCTCTGGGGCCAACGTCCTGACTTTC.

V and J are TRBV7-2 and TRBJ1-5, with D possibly being TRBD1 (5 bases). V was shortened by 5 bases and J by 9 bases, with 17 bases between the two germline ends. This CDR3 is 14 amino acids long. Germline V CDR1 and CDR2: SGHTA, FQGNSA. CDR3 loop: CASSLGTEGLPQHF. CDR3 DNA sequence: TGTGCCAGCAGCCTAGGGACCGAGGGTCTGCCCCAGCATTTT. Complete variable domain (other parts from reference TRBV7-2 and TRBJ1-5): GAGVSQSPSNKVTEKGKDVELRCDPISGHTALYWYRQSLGQGLEFLIYFQGNSAPDKSGLPSDRFSAERTGGSVSTLTIQRTQQEDSAVYLCASSLGTEGLPQHFGDGTRLSIL.

The CDR3 DNA sequence: TGTGCCAGCAGCGGACAGACCTTCGGCTACACCTTC. Its protein product is CASSGQTFGYTF. The chain carries TRBV6-5 and TRBJ1-2; D perhaps matches TRBD1 (6 bases). Germline loops: CDR1 MNHEY, CDR2 SVGAGI. CDR3 length: 12 amino acids. Trimming pared 6 bases from V and 8 bases from J, leaving 13 bases between.

CDR3 sequence: CASSPTLWETQYF. The CDR3 DNA sequence: TGTGCCAGCAGCCCCACCTTATGGGAGACCCAGTACTTC. V is TRBV3-1 (or the pseudogene TRBV3-2) and J is TRBJ2-5; D is ambiguous. Germline CDR1 reads LGHDT; CDR2 reads YNNKEL (reference sequence). CDR3 length equals 13 residues. V was shortened by 4 bases and J by 5 bases, with 11 bases between the two germline ends.

This clone was counted once. The rearrangement links TRBV18 to TRBJ1-3, with D unclear. CDR1 KGHSH and CDR2 LQKENI come from the germline V gene. This CDR3 is 15 amino acids long. The V end was cut by 3 bases, the J end by 0 bases, with 9 bases between. CDR3 sequence: CASSPDVRSGNTIYF. CDR3 DNA: TGTGCCAGCTCACCGGACGTTCGCTCTGGAAACACCATATATTTT.

The chain uses TRBV7-2 and TRBJ1-6; TRBD1 might be the D (5 bases). Germline values: CDR1 SGHTA, CDR2 FQGNSA. With 2 bases removed from V and 4 bases from J, the gap between germline ends came to 6 bases. There are 14 residues in the CDR3. The CDR3 coding sequence is TGTGCCAGCAGCTTACGACAGTATAATTCACCCCTCCACTTT. It codes for CASSLRQYNSPLHF.

The CDR3 DNA reads as TGTGCCAGCAGCCAAGGGACAGATACCGGGGAGCTGTTTTTT. Protein sequence: CASSQGTDTGELFF. The V gene is TRBV4-2, the J gene TRBJ2-2, with D perhaps matching TRBD1 (6 bases). Trimming cost V 1 base and J 5 bases, with 8 bases left between them. The CDR3 has 14 amino acids. CDR1 is LGHNA and CDR2 is YNFKEQ in the germline V gene.

The sample holds one count of this clone. The chain has TRBV18 and TRBJ1-2; 8 positions match TRBD1. CDR1 is KGHSH, CDR2 LQKENI, per germline. The J segment lost 6 bases and the V segment lost 3 bases, leaving 6 bases of the junction unmatched. The CDR3 consists of 14 residues. In DNA form, the CDR3 reads TGTGCCAGCTCACCTCAGGGGGCGGTCGATGGCTACACCTTC. The encoded protein is CASSPQGAVDGYTF.

The V gene is TRBV7-2, the J gene TRBJ2-1, with 7 bases lining up with TRBD2. V trimming: 4 bases; J trimming: 4 bases; junction bases outside the gene matches: 7. CDR1 is SGHTA and CDR2 is FQGNSA in the germline V gene. There are 15 residues in the CDR3. CDR3 DNA: TGTGCCAGCAGCTCGCTGCGCGGGAGTTACAATGAGCAGTTCTTC. Its translation is CASSSLRGSYNEQFF. Filled out from reference TRBV7-2 and TRBJ2-1, the complete variable domain reads GAGVSQSPSNKVTEKGKDVELRCDPISGHTALYWYRQSLGQGLEFLIYFQGNSAPDKSGLPSDRFSAERTGGSVSTLTIQRTQQEDSAVYLCASSSLRGSYNEQFFGPGTRLTVL.

In this sample, this clone turned up once. The rearrangement links TRBV6-2 or TRBV6-3 to TRBJ1-5, with D hard to call. Trimming took off 4 bases at V and 3 bases at J, with 10 bases between the two ends. The CDR3 runs 14 residues. CDR1 and CDR2 from the germline V gene are MNHEY and SVGEGT. The CDR3 sequence: CASSSWGANQPQHF. The CDR3 coding sequence is TGTGCCAGCAGTTCTTGGGGAGCCAATCAGCCCCAGCATTTT.

The J gene is TRBJ1-1, the V gene TRBV18; TRBD1 matches at 9 bases. The CDR3 runs 15 residues. V shed 3 bases and J 5 bases; nucleotides not matched to a gene: 7. Germline V gene sequence: CDR1 KGHSH, CDR2 LQKENI. Written as DNA, the CDR3 is TGTGCCAGCTCACCGGACAGGGGACAAACGACTGAAGCTTTCTTT. Its translation: CASSPDRGQTTEAFF.

This chain joins TRBV28 and TRBJ1-6; tentative D call: TRBD1 (5 bases). The germline V gene encodes CDR1 MDHEN and CDR2 SYDVKM. The CDR3 runs 16 residues. V gave up 3 bases and J gave up 11 bases, with 20 bases separating them. Here the CDR3 reads CASSLAGHPPGPPLHF. The CDR3 DNA follows: TGTGCCAGCAGTTTGGCAGGGCACCCCCCAGGTCCACCCCTCCACTTT.

The chain carries TRBV6-2 or TRBV6-3 and TRBJ2-3; 8 nucleotides match TRBD1. The CDR3 contains 15 residues. Germline trimming cut 2 bases from V and 3 bases from J; bases unmatched to any gene: 4. CDR1 is MNHEY, CDR2 SVGEGT, per germline. The CDR3 DNA follows: TGTGCCAGCAGTTACGCCGGGACAGGAACAGATACGCAGTATTTT. Amino acids: CASSYAGTGTDTQYF.

This sequence joins TRBV9 and TRBJ1-3, with D uncertain. The CDR3 is 19 residues long. The ends were cut back, 3 bases at V and 1 base at J, with 23 bases in the middle. Germline CDR1 reads SGDLS; CDR2 reads YYNGEE. The CDR3 protein is CASSEDPTEGTNSGNTIYF. CDR3 nucleotides: TGTGCCAGCAGCGAAGACCCGACCGAGGGAACTAATTCTGGAAACACCATATATTTT.

The chain uses TRBV28 and TRBJ1-4, with unresolved D. Germline CDR1 MDHEN, CDR2 SYDVKM. V was shortened by 6 bases and J by 3 bases, with 2 bases between the two germline ends. CDR3 length equals 11 residues. The chain's CDR3 is CASSSNEKLFF. CDR3 sequence (DNA): TGTGCCAGCAGCTCTAATGAAAAACTGTTTTTT.

The V call is TRBV19, the J call TRBJ1-1, with TRBD1 identical over 10 bases. In germline, CDR1 is LNHDA, CDR2 SQIVND (reference sequence). This CDR3 comprises 16 residues. The ends lost 4 bases at V and 0 bases at J; junction bases unmatched: 5. DNA for the CDR3: TGTGCCAGTAGTAGCCGACAGGGGGCAATGAACACTGAAGCTTTCTTT. It codes for CASSSRQGAMNTEAFF.

The rearrangement uses TRBV10-2 and TRBJ2-7; D is perhaps TRBD1 or TRBD2 (5 bases each). CDR1 is WSHSY, CDR2 SAAADI, per germline. CDR3 length: 13 residues. V was pared by 2 bases and J by 2 bases, with 7 bases between. DNA for the CDR3: TGCGCCAGCAGTGAGGGGGGAGCCTACGAGCAGTACTTC. Protein: CASSEGGAYEQYF.